Described below is a single T cell receptor (beta chain) sequence and its context. Its antigen remains unidentified. CDR1 and CDR2 (germline): KGHSH, LQKENI. The CDR3 loop spans 15 amino acids. This entry comes from a study of T cells expressing NK-cell markers. Study information: Sorted CD3+CD56+NKG2C+, CD3+CD56+NKG2C- and CD3+CD56-NKG2C+ T cells provided the TCR beta repertoires. Study conclusions and caveats: About six donors carried dominant NKG2C+ clonotypes that made up roughly 1.0-7.5% of their CD8+ T cells.

Researchers built TCR beta cDNA using 5'RACE template switching with UMIs. TCRdb reprocessed the 5' RACE reads, keeping one entry per CDR3 protein, no DNA. This table lists about 550,000 distinct CDR3 sequences. The origin of this receptor is a young man in good health. The sample taken for sequencing was blood T cells: a sorted CD56 or NKG2C T cell subset, CD4+ or CD8+ T cells, or bulk PBMC T cells (not recorded which). V is TRBV18 and J is TRBJ2-5. CDR3 amino acids: CASSPPERTEETQYF.